The TCR beta chain described here comes from a study of response to subunit inactivated influenza vaccine. The CDR3 length is 13 residues. From germline, CDR1 is MNHNS and CDR2 SASEGT. Trimming took 5 bases from V and 11 from J, leaving 18 bases between them. Each CDR3 protein is one row after TCRdb ran MiXCR on the RT-PCR reads. Of hundreds of thousands of distinct CDR3 sequences listed, 25% are singletons. General study findings and limits: Every seasonal influenza vaccination brings in few new T cells, the authors suggested.

The table lists this clonotype with a few counts. What it binds is not known. The sample consisted of CD4+ T cells sorted from PBMCs, taken around 5 days after vaccination. The sequence came from a man aged 50 to 60 who received an inactivated influenza vaccine. The rearrangement uses TRBV6-1 and TRBJ1-1; D gene uncertain. The CDR3 sequence is CASSQAGRSEAFF. As DNA, the CDR3 is TGTGCCAGCAGTCAGGCCGGACGGTCGGAGGCTTTCTTT.